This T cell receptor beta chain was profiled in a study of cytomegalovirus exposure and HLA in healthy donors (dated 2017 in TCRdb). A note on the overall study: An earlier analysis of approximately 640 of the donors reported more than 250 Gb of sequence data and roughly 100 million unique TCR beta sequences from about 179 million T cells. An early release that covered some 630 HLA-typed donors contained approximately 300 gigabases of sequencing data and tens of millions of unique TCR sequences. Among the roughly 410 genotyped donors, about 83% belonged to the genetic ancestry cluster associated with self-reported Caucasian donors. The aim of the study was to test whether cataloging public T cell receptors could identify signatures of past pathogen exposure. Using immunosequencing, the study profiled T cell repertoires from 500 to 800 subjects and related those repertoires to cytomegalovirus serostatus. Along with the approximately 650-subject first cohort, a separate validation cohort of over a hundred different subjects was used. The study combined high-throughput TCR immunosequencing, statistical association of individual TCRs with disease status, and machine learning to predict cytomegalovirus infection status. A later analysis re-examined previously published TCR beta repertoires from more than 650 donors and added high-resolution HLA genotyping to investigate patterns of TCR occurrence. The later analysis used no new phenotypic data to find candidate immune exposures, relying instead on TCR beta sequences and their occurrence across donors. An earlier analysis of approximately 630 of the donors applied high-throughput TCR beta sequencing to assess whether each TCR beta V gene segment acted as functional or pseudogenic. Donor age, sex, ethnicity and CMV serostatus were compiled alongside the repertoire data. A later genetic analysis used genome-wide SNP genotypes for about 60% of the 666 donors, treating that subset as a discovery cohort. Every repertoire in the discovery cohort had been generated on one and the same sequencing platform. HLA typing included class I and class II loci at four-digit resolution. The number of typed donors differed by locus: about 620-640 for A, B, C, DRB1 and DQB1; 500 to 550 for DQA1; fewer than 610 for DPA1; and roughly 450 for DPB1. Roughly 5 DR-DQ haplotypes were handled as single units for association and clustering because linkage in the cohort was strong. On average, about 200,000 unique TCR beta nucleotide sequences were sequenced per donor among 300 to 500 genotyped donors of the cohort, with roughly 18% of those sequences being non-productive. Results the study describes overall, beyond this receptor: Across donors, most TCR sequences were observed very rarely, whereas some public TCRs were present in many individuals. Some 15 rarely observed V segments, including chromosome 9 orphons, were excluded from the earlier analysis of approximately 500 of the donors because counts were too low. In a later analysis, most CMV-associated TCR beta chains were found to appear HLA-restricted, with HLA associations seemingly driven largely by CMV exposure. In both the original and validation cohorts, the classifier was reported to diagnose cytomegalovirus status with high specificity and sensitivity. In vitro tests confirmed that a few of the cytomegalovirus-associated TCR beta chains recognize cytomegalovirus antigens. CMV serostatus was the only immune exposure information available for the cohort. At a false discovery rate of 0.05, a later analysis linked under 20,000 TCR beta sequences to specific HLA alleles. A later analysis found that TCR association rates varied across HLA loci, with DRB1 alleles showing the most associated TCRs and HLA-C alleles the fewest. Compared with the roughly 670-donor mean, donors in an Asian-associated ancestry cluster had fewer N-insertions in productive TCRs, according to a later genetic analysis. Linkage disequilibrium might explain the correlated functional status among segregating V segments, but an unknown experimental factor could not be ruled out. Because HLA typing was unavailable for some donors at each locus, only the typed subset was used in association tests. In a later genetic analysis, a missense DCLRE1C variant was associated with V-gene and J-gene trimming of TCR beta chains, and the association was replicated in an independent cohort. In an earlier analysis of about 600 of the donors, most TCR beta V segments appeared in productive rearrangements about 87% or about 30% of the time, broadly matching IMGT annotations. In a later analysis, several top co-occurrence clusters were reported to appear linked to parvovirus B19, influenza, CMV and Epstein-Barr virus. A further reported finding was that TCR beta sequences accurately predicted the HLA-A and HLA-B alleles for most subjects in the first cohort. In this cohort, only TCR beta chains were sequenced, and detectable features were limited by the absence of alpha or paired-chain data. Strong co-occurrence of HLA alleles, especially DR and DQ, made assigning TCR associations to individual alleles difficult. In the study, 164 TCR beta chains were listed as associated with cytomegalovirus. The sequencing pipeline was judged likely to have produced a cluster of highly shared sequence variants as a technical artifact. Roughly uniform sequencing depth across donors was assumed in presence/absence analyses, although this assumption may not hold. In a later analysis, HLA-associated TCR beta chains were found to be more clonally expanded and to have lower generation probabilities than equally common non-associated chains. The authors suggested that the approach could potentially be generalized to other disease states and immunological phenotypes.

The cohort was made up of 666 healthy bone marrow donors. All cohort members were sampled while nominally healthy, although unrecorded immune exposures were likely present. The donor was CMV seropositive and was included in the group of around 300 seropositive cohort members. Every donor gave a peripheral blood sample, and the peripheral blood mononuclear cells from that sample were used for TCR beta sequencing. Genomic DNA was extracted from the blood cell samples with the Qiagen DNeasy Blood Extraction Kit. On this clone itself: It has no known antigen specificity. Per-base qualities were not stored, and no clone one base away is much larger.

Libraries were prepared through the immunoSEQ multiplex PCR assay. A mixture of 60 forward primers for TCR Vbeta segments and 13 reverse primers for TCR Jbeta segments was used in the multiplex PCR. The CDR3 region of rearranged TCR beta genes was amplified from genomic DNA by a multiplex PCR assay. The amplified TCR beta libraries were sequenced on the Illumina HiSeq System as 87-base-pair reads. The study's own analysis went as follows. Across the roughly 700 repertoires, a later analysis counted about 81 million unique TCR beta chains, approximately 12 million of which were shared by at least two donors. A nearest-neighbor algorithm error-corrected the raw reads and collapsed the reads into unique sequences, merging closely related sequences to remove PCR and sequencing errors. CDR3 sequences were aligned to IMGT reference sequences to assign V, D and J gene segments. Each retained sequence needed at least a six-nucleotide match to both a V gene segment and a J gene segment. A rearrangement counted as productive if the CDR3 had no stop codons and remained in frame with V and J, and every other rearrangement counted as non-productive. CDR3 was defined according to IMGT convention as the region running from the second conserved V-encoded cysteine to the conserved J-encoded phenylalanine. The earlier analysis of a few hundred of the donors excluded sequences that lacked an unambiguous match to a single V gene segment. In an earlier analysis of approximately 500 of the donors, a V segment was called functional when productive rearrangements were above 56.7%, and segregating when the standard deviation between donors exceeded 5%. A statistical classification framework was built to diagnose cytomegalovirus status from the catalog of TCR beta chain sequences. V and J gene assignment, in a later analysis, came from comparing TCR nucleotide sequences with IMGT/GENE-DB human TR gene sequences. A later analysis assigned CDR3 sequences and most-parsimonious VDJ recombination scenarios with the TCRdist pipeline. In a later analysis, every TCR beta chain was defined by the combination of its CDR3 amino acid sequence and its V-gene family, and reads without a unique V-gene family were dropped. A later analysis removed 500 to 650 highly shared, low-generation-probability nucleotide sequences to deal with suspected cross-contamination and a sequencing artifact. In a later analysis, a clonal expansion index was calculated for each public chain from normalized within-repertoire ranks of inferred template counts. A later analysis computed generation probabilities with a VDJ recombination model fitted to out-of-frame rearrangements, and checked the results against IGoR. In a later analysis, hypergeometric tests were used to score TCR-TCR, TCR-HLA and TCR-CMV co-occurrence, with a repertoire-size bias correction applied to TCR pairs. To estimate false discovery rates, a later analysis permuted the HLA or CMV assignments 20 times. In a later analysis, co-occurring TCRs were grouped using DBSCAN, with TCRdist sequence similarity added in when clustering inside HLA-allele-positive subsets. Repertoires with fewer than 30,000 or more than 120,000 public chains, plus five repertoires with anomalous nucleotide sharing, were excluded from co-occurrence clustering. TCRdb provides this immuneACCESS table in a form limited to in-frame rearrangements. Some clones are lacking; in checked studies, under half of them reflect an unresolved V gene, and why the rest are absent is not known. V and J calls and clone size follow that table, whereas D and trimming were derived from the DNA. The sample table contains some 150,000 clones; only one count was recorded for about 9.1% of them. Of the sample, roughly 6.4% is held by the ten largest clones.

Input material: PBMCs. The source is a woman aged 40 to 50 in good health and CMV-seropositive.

The DNA reads TGTGCCAGCAGCGTATCCGGGACAGGGCCAGGTGGCTACACCTTC. This gives the protein CASSVSGTGPGGYTF. The V and J genes are TRBV9 and TRBJ1-2; 9 of the junction bases match TRBD1. CDR1 is given as SGDLS and CDR2 as YYNGEE, both from the germline V gene. From the cysteine through the phenylalanine, the CDR3 covers 15 amino acids. Left in the record is the CDR3 DNA by itself, 45 bases read in frame from the first base. V is cut back by 1 base and J by 7 bases, with 8 bases in the junction unmatched.